What follows are 32 T cell receptor beta chains derived from one specimen sequenced in a study of CD4 T cells in relation to SARS-CoV-2 and coronaviruses. The method was immunoSEQ multiplex PCR; TCRdb's version includes in-frame clones alone and lacks a portion of them. The sample holds tens of thousands of clones, just over 75% seen once. These receptors' targets are unknown. The sequenced sample was memory CD4+ T cells from PBMCs, cultured in vitro. The receptor source for this set is an adult with COVID-19.

The chain is built from TRBV24-1 and TRBJ2-1; the match to TRBD2 covers 8 bases. CDR3 length: 12 amino acids. Germline V gene lookup returns CDR1 KGHDR and CDR2 SFDVKD. V was clipped by 10 bases and J by 4 bases; unmatched bases: 2. The CDR3 sequence is CATSSGYNEQFF. The DNA of the CDR3 is TGTGCCACGTCTAGCGGGTACAATGAGCAGTTCTTC.

The chain links TRBV28 to TRBJ1-3; 7 bases are a match to TRBD1. There are 15 residues in the CDR3. The V segment lost 5 bases and the J segment 3 bases; nucleotides outside the gene matches: 7. Germline V CDR1 and CDR2: MDHEN, SYDVKM. CDR3 sequence reads: CASSVLQGDGNTIYF. CDR3 nucleotide sequence: TGTGCCAGCAGTGTGCTCCAGGGGGATGGAAACACCATATATTTT.

The chain uses TRBV20-1 and TRBJ2-6; unclear D gene. CDR3 length equals 13 residues. Per germline, CDR1 DFQATT and CDR2 SNEGSKA (reference sequence). Trimming took off 3 bases at V and 0 bases at J, with 3 bases between the two ends. The CDR3 here is CSASYSGANVLTF. In nucleotides, the CDR3 is TGCAGTGCTAGTTACTCTGGGGCCAACGTCCTGACTTTC.

The V gene is TRBV28, the J gene TRBJ2-7; possible D gene TRBD2, 6 bases. The CDR3 has 13 amino acids. V dropped 6 bases and J dropped 6 bases, with 15 bases sitting between them. The germline V gene encodes CDR1 MDHEN and CDR2 SYDVKM. CDR3: CASSSTGVGEQYF. The CDR3 DNA reads TGTGCCAGCAGCAGTACGGGAGTCGGCGAGCAGTACTTC.

The count of this clone is one. The chain recombines TRBV11-2 with TRBJ2-7, with D possibly matching TRBD1 (5 bases). The CDR3 runs 15 residues. Germline loops: CDR1 SGHAT, CDR2 FQNNGV. The V and J ends lost 5 bases and 1 base respectively, with 15 bases between them. The CDR3 is CASSPSRVESYEQYF. CDR3 nucleotide sequence: TGTGCCAGCAGCCCGAGCAGGGTGGAGTCCTACGAGCAGTACTTC.

This clone was detected only once. The rearrangement links TRBV2 to TRBJ2-4, with 7 nucleotides matching TRBD1. With V trimmed by 5 bases and J by 0 bases, 7 bases remained unmatched. Germline V gene sequence: CDR1 SNHLY, CDR2 FYNNEI. CDR3 size: 16 residues. For the CDR3, the DNA is TGTGCCAGCAGTCCAGGACAGGCACTAGCCAAAAACATTCAGTACTTC. Protein sequence: CASSPGQALAKNIQYF.

This clone occurred once. The chain has TRBV3-1 (or the pseudogene TRBV3-2) and TRBJ2-3, with 7 bases that match TRBD2. Per germline, CDR1 LGHDT and CDR2 YNNKEL (reference sequence). V was pared by 8 bases and J by 5 bases, with 22 bases of the junction left unmatched. This CDR3 has 18 residues. Written as DNA, the CDR3 is TGTGCCAGCGAGGATGTCGGCCTAGTCGGTGCGGGGGAAGATACGCAGTATTTT. Amino acid sequence: CASEDVGLVGAGEDTQYF.

The V and J genes are TRBV19 and TRBJ2-7; D uncertain. V shed 5 bases and J shed 0 bases, with 11 bases lying between them. The CDR3 runs to 14 residues. Germline loops: CDR1 LNHDA, CDR2 SQIVND (reference sequence). The CDR3 DNA reads TGTGCCAGTAGTCCATACATGGACTCCTACGAGCAGTACTTC. This encodes CASSPYMDSYEQYF.

V and J are TRBV5-1 and TRBJ2-3, with TRBD2 matching 11 bases. CDR1 is SGHRS and CDR2 is YFSETQ in the germline V gene. J lost 5 bases, V lost 1 base, and 15 bases had no gene match. The CDR3 contains 19 residues. CDR3 region: CASSLWLAGGRSLGDTQYF. The DNA for the CDR3 is TGCGCCAGCAGCTTGTGGCTAGCGGGAGGCCGCTCGTTGGGAGATACGCAGTATTTT.

The CDR3 loop reads CASSSDRGDGYTF. CDR3 nucleotide sequence: TGTGCCAGTAGTTCAGACAGGGGAGATGGCTACACCTTC. The J gene is TRBJ1-2, the V gene TRBV19; 8 nucleotides agree with TRBD1. The CDR3 has 13 residues. V shed 5 bases, J shed 6 bases, and the junction held 5 bases outside the gene matches. The germline V gene encodes CDR1 LNHDA and CDR2 SQIVND (reference sequence).

The rearrangement uses TRBV15 and TRBJ2-2; 8 nucleotides align to TRBD2. From germline, CDR1 is LNHNV and CDR2 YYDKDF (reference sequence). This CDR3 has 15 residues. J was trimmed by 2 bases and V by 6 bases; bases with no gene match: 5. The CDR3 protein is CATRSAGANTGELFF. The CDR3 bases are TGTGCCACCAGATCAGCGGGGGCTAACACCGGGGAGCTGTTTTTT. The whole variable domain, filled in from reference TRBV15 and TRBJ2-2, reads DAMVIQNPRYQVTQFGKPVTLSCSQTLNHNVMYWYQQKSSQAPKLLFHYYDKDFNNEADTPDNFQSRRPNTSFCFLDIRSPGLGDTAMYLCATRSAGANTGELFFGEGSRLTVL.

The rearrangement joins TRBV27 to TRBJ2-1; tentative D call: TRBD2 (6 bases). Germline V gene sequence: CDR1 MNHEY, CDR2 SMNVEV (reference sequence). This CDR3 has 15 amino acids. Trimming took off 10 bases at V and 6 bases at J, with 22 bases between the two ends. The CDR3 is CAIILTSPGTNEQFF. CDR3 sequence (DNA): TGTGCCATCATACTCACTAGCCCGGGGACCAATGAGCAGTTCTTC.

This chain links TRBV9 with TRBJ2-5; D uncertain. The V end lost 5 bases, the J end lost 0 bases, and 14 bases lay between the germline ends. The CDR3 is made up of 15 amino acids. Germline values: CDR1 SGDLS, CDR2 YYNGEE. CDR3: CASSVVGRNQETQYF. For the CDR3, the DNA is TGTGCCAGCAGTGTGGTCGGACGGAACCAAGAGACCCAGTACTTC.

The V gene is TRBV6-5, the J gene TRBJ1-3, with TRBD1 identical over 9 bases. There are 15 residues in the CDR3. CDR1 is MNHEY, CDR2 SVGAGI, per germline. The junction had 7 bases not matched to a gene; V was cut back by 6 bases and J by 4 bases. The DNA for the CDR3 is TGTGCCAGCAGAGATTCCGGGACAGGGGGAAACACCATATATTTT. This translates into CASRDSGTGGNTIYF.

V is TRBV5-1 and J is TRBJ2-7; 9 bases agree with TRBD1. Germline V gene data show CDR1 as SGHRS and CDR2 as YFSETQ. This CDR3 comprises 16 residues. Trimming at V came to 2 bases and at J to 7 bases, leaving 13 bases not matched to a gene. Here the CDR3 reads CASSFTGGGHPREQYF. The CDR3 DNA is TGCGCCAGCAGCTTTACAGGGGGCGGGCATCCTAGGGAGCAGTACTTC.

The chain uses TRBV18 and TRBJ2-1; D is unresolved. Germline assignment: CDR1 KGHSH and CDR2 LQKENI. The V end lost 2 bases, the J end lost 7 bases, and 3 bases lay between the germline ends. This CDR3 has 11 amino acids. The CDR3 sequence is CASSPGNEQFF. CDR3 sequence (DNA): TGTGCCAGCTCACCAGGGAATGAGCAGTTCTTC.

The rearrangement uses TRBV5-1 and TRBJ2-2; D possibly uses TRBD1 or TRBD2 (5 bases each). The ends were cut back, 4 bases at V and 1 base at J, with 11 bases in the middle. The length of the CDR3 is 15 residues. The germline V gene has CDR1 SGHRS and CDR2 YFSETQ. CDR3 in DNA: TGCGCCAGCAGCCGGGACCAGGTGAACACCGGGGAGCTGTTTTTT. Translated, it gives CASSRDQVNTGELFF. Combining the CDR3 with reference TRBV5-1 and TRBJ2-2 gives the whole variable domain KAGVTQTPRYLIKTRGQQVTLSCSPISGHRSVSWYQQTPGQGLQFLFEYFSETQRNKGNFPGRFSGRQFSNSRSEMNVSTLELGDSALYLCASSRDQVNTGELFFGEGSRLTVL.

The gene calls are TRBV30 and TRBJ2-7; D may be TRBD1 (5 bases). From germline, CDR1 is GTSNPN and CDR2 SVGIG (reference sequence). This CDR3 is 15 amino acids long. Trimming left V 1 base short and J 7 bases short, with 20 bases between. The CDR3 sequence is CAWSGSRVLGVEQYF. The CDR3 DNA reads as TGTGCCTGGAGTGGCTCGCGTGTGTTAGGGGTTGAGCAGTACTTC.

The chain has TRBV12-5 and TRBJ2-1; tentative D call: TRBD2 (7 bases). Germline V gene lookup returns CDR1 LGHNT and CDR2 FRNRAP. Trimming cost V 3 bases and J 4 bases, with 16 bases left between them. The CDR3 is 16 residues long. CDR3 DNA sequence: TGTGCTAGTGGTTTAGGGGGTCTAGCGGAATACAATGAGCAGTTCTTC. Protein sequence: CASGLGGLAEYNEQFF.

CDR3 in DNA: TGCGCCAGCAGCCATGCTAGCGGGTCTCTCAATGAGCAGTTCTTC. Amino acids: CASSHASGSLNEQFF. The genes are TRBV5-1 and TRBJ2-1, with 8 positions matching TRBD2. Germline CDR1 and CDR2: SGHRS and YFSETQ. The CDR3 has 15 amino acids. The J segment lost 6 bases and the V segment lost 4 bases, leaving 9 bases of the junction unmatched.

There are a few counts of this clone. The V call is TRBV11-2, the J call TRBJ1-2; maybe TRBD1 (5 bases). CDR1 and CDR2 from the germline V gene are SGHAT and FQNNGV. Trimming removed 2 bases at V and 5 bases at J, with 12 bases between. The CDR3 contains 14 residues. CDR3 loop: CASSLTGRVYGYTF. CDR3 in DNA: TGTGCCAGCAGCTTAACGGGCAGGGTTTATGGCTACACCTTC.

The V and J genes are TRBV7-2 and TRBJ2-7; D perhaps matches TRBD2 (6 bases). The germline V gene encodes CDR1 SGHTA and CDR2 FQGNSA. The length of the CDR3 is 15 residues. V lost 1 base and J lost 0, with 10 bases in between. The CDR3 nucleotides are TGTGCCAGCAGCTTAGTATTCGGGAGCTCCTACGAGCAGTACTTC. Translating it yields CASSLVFGSSYEQYF. The variable domain in full, with the rest retrieved from reference TRBV7-2 and TRBJ2-7, is GAGVSQSPSNKVTEKGKDVELRCDPISGHTALYWYRQSLGQGLEFLIYFQGNSAPDKSGLPSDRFSAERTGGSVSTLTIQRTQQEDSAVYLCASSLVFGSSYEQYFGPGTRLTVT.

The rearrangement joins TRBV7-8 to TRBJ2-5, with TRBD2 matching over 13 bases. V dropped 5 bases and J dropped 5; count of bases not matched to a gene: 5. CDR3 length: 15 amino acids. Germline V gene data show CDR1 as SGHVS and CDR2 as FQNEAQ. The CDR3 DNA follows: TGTGCCAGCAGCGGACTAGCGGGAGTGAGGGAGACCCAGTACTTC. It translates to CASSGLAGVRETQYF.

There are a few counts of this clone. The V call is TRBV2, the J call TRBJ1-5; D ambiguous. Germline V gene sequence: CDR1 SNHLY, CDR2 FYNNEI. The CDR3 loop spans 14 amino acids. V dropped 7 bases and J dropped 3 bases, with 13 bases sitting between them. Here the CDR3 DNA reads TGTGCCAGCATGAGGTCACAGAACAATCAGCCCCAGCATTTT. Protein: CASMRSQNNQPQHF.

The rearrangement links TRBV5-8 to TRBJ2-5; TRBD2 is a possible D gene (6 bases). Germline V gives CDR1 SGHTS, CDR2 YDEGEE. V was shortened by 5 bases and J by 4 bases, with 18 bases between the two germline ends. The CDR3 contains 15 residues. CDR3 protein: CASSMKLGGRETQYF. CDR3 nucleotide sequence: TGTGCCAGCAGTATGAAATTGGGGGGACGAGAGACCCAGTACTTC.

This clone has more than one count but fewer than ten. The V gene is TRBV9, the J gene TRBJ2-2; D is ambiguous. Trimming pared 2 bases from V and 5 bases from J, leaving 7 bases between. In germline, CDR1 is SGDLS, CDR2 YYNGEE. CDR3 size: 13 residues. The CDR3 protein is CASSVWPTGELFF. The CDR3 DNA reads as TGTGCCAGCAGCGTGTGGCCTACCGGGGAGCTGTTTTTT.

The chain recombines TRBV12-3 or TRBV12-4 with TRBJ2-7; D is ambiguous. CDR3 size: 11 residues. V was cut by 5 bases and J by 1 base, with 3 bases left in between. CDR3 sequence: CASSGSYEQYF. The CDR3 nucleotides read TGTGCCAGCAGTGGATCCTACGAGCAGTACTTC.

J is TRBJ2-7 and V is TRBV5-1; tentatively, D is TRBD2 (5 bases). Germline V CDR1 and CDR2: SGHRS, YFSETQ. Trimming took off 0 bases at V and 2 bases at J, with 18 bases between the two ends. This CDR3 contains 17 residues. DNA for the CDR3: TGCGCCAGCAGCTTGGTGGAGAGGGAAACTCTGACCTACGAGCAGTACTTC. It translates to CASSLVERETLTYEQYF.

V usage is TRBV5-5 and J usage is TRBJ1-5; D remains ambiguous. V was clipped by 2 bases and J by 5 bases, with 14 bases between them. CDR1 and CDR2 (germline): SGHKS, YYEKEE (reference sequence). This CDR3 has 15 amino acids. CDR3 DNA: TGTGCCAGCAGCTTCTTCTCAGCGCCCCATCAGCCCCAGCATTTT. Amino acid sequence: CASSFFSAPHQPQHF. The whole variable domain, remainder taken from reference TRBV5-5 and TRBJ1-5, is DAGVTQSPTHLIKTRGQQVTLRCSPISGHKSVSWYQQVLGQGPQFIFQYYEKEERGRGNFPDRFSARQFPNYSSELNVNALLLGDSALYLCASSFFSAPHQPQHFGDGTRLSIL.

The chain employs TRBV2 and TRBJ2-4; unclear D gene. The CDR3 length is 16 residues. The germline gives CDR1 SNHLY, CDR2 FYNNEI. V was pared by 4 bases and J by 0 bases, with 13 bases between. The CDR3 here is CASSGGRNLAKNIQYF. In DNA form, the CDR3 reads TGTGCCAGCAGTGGAGGCAGAAACCTAGCCAAAAACATTCAGTACTTC.

The chain employs TRBV19 and TRBJ2-1, with a tentative D call TRBD2 (6 bases). The V gene lost 2 bases and the J gene lost 4 bases, with 15 bases spanning the gap. CDR3 size: 16 residues. Germline V CDR1 and CDR2: LNHDA, SQIVND (reference sequence). The CDR3 nucleotides read TGTGCCAGTAGTATACTGGCTAGCGAGCCATACAATGAGCAGTTCTTC. Translation: CASSILASEPYNEQFF.

This sequence joins TRBV28 and TRBJ2-7, with D possibly matching TRBD1 (5 bases). This CDR3 is 15 amino acids long. Trimming stripped 4 bases from V and 2 bases from J, with 15 bases between. From germline, CDR1 is MDHEN and CDR2 SYDVKM. The CDR3, as DNA: TGTGCCAGCAGTTCCGCCTTTGACAGTACCTACGAGCAGTACTTC. It yields the protein CASSSAFDSTYEQYF.